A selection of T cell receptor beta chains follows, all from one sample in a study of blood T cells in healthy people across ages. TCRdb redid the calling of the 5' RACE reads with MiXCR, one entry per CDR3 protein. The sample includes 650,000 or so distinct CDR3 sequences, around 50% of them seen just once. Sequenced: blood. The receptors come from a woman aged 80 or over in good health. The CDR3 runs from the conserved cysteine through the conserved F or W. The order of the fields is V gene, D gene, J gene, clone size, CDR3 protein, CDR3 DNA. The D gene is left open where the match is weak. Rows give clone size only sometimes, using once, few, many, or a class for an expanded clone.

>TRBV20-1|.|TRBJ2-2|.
CSARDWGAGLTGELFF
TGCAGTGCTAGAGATTGGGGGGCAGGGTTGACCGGGGAGCTGTTTTTT
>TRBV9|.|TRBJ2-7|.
CASSVDTGPKIYEQYF
TGTGCCAGCAGCGTAGACACAGGGCCAAAGATCTACGAGCAGTACTTC
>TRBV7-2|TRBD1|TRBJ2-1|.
CASSLRDRFSNEQFF
TGTGCCAGCAGCCTTCGGGACAGGTTTTCCAATGAGCAGTTCTTC
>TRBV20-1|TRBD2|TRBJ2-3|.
CSYPGTNTDTQYF
TGCAGTTACCCCGGGACTAACACAGATACGCAGTATTTT
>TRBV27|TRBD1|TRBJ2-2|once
CASSLDARGPPFGAGELFF
TGTGCCAGCAGTTTAGATGCGAGGGGGCCCCCCTTTGGCGCCGGGGAGCTGTTTTTT
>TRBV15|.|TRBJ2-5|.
CATSRDLRDSEAQYF
TGTGCCACCAGCAGAGATCTAAGGGACTCAGAGGCCCAGTACTTC
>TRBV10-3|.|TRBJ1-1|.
CAINRGRNTEAFF
TGTGCCATCAATCGGGGTCGGAACACTGAAGCTTTCTTT
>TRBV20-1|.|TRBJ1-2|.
CSASRDLGGYTF
TGCAGTGCTAGTAGGGATCTGGGTGGCTACACCTTC
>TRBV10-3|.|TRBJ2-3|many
CAISESWGLSTDTQYF
TGTGCCATCAGTGAGTCGTGGGGGCTCAGCACAGATACGCAGTATTTT
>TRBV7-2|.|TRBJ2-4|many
CASSLGGNIQYF
TGTGCCAGCAGCTTGGGAGGTAACATTCAGTACTTC
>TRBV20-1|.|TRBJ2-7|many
CSARPRQGLSEQYF
TGCAGTGCTAGACCAAGACAGGGACTAAGCGAGCAGTACTTC
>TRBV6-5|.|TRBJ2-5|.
CASSYSGTTLYNGQYF
TGTGCCAGCAGTTACTCAGGTACGACCCTCTACAATGGGCAGTACTTC
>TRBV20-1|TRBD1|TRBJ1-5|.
CSADRGDQPQHF
TGCAGTGCCGACAGGGGGGATCAGCCCCAGCATTTT
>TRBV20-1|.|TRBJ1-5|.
CSAYSGSNQPQHF
TGCAGTGCTTACAGCGGGAGCAATCAGCCCCAGCATTTT
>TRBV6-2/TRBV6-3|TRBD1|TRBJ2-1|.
CASSSKGLVGTEYNEQFF
TGTGCCAGCAGCTCTAAAGGGTTGGTTGGGACAGAGTACAATGAGCAGTTCTTC
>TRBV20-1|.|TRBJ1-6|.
CSAANRETLVGPLHF
TGCAGTGCTGCAAACCGGGAGACTTTGGTGGGACCCCTCCACTTT
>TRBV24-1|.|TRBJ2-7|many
CKAGATSIYEQYF
TGTAAAGCAGGGGCTACTTCAATCTACGAGCAGTACTTC
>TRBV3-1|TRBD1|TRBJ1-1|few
CASTRMGQGTAFF
TGTGCCAGCACCCGAATGGGACAGGGGACTGCTTTCTTT
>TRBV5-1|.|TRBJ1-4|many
CASSIFGTNEKLFF
TGCGCCAGCAGCATTTTTGGAACTAATGAAAAACTGTTTTTT
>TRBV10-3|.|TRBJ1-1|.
CALQRDPNTEAFF
TGTGCCCTACAGAGGGACCCCAACACTGAAGCTTTCTTT
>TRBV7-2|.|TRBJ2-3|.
CASSLGVAGDPDTQYF
TGTGCCAGCAGCTTAGGTGTGGCAGGGGATCCAGATACGCAGTATTTT
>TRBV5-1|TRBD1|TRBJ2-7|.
CASSLDTGVYEQYF
TGCGCCAGCAGCTTGGACACAGGGGTCTACGAGCAGTACTTC
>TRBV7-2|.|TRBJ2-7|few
CASSLAMDRNEQYF
TGTGCCAGCAGCTTAGCGATGGACCGTAACGAGCAGTACTTC
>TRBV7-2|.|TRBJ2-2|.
CASSLDQQRNRELFF
TGTGCCAGCAGCTTAGACCAACAGAGGAACCGGGAGCTGTTTTTT
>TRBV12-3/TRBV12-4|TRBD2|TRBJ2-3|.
CANSSQRGRKAQYF
TGTGCCAACAGTTCTCAGCGGGGGAGGAAGGCGCAGTATTTT
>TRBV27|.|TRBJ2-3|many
CASSFFGGPGTDTQYF
TGTGCCAGCAGTTTTTTTGGCGGACCTGGCACAGATACGCAGTATTTT
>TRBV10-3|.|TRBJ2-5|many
CAAGRDQETQYF
TGTGCCGCGGGACGGGACCAAGAGACCCAGTACTTC
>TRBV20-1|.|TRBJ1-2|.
CSARDPGLVYGYTF
TGCAGTGCTAGAGATCCAGGACTAGTTTATGGCTACACCTTC
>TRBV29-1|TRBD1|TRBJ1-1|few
CSGQGATAFF
TGCAGCGGTCAGGGGGCCACGGCTTTCTTT
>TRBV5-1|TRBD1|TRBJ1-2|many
CASSVTGGNYGYTF
TGCGCCAGCAGCGTAACAGGGGGGAACTATGGCTACACCTTC
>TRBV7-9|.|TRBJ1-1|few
CASSLGSPEAFF
TGTGCCAGCAGCTTGGGGAGCCCTGAAGCTTTCTTT
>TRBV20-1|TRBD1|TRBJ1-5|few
CSATTGLNQPQHF
TGCAGTGCTACGACAGGGCTCAATCAGCCCCAGCATTTT
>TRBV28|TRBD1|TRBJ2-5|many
CASSPGTAQETQYF
TGTGCCAGCAGCCCAGGGACAGCTCAAGAGACCCAGTACTTC
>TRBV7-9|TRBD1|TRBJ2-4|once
CASSTGQVENIQYF
TGTGCCAGCAGCACAGGACAGGTGGAAAACATTCAGTACTTC
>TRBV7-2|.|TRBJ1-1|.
CASSVGGGRNTEAFF
TGTGCCAGCAGCGTAGGCGGCGGTCGGAACACTGAAGCTTTCTTT
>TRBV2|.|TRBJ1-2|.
CASSSGRGYGYTF
TGTGCCAGCAGTAGCGGGCGGGGTTATGGCTACACCTTC
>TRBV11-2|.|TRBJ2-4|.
CASSLLKDGLNIQYF
TGTGCCAGCAGCTTGCTAAAGGACGGTCTAAACATTCAGTACTTC
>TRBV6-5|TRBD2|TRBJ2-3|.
CAGSYHTSGGTDTQYF
TGTGCCGGCAGTTACCACACTAGCGGGGGCACAGATACGCAGTATTTT
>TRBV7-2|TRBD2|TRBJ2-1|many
CASSRELLADEQFF
TGTGCCAGCAGCCGGGAGCTTCTAGCGGATGAGCAGTTCTTC
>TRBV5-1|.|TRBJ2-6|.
CASRQESSGANVLTF
TGCGCCAGCCGGCAGGAGAGCTCTGGGGCCAACGTCCTGACTTTC
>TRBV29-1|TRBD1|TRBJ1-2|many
CSVGQVDGYTF
TGCAGCGTGGGACAGGTTGATGGCTACACCTTC
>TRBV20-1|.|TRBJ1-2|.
CSATSGKGTYGYTF
TGCAGTGCTACGAGCGGAAAGGGGACCTATGGCTACACCTTC
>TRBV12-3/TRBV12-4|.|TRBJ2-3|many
CASSFSRLSTDTQYF
TGTGCCAGCAGTTTTAGCCGGCTGTCAACAGATACGCAGTATTTT
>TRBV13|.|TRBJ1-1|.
CASSLSDMNTEAFF
TGTGCCAGCAGCTTATCGGACATGAACACTGAAGCTTTCTTT
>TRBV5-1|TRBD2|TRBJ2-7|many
CASSRGLGGDYEQYF
TGCGCCAGCAGCCGCGGACTAGGAGGGGACTACGAGCAGTACTTC
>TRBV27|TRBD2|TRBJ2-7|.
CASSFNGGSANEQYF
TGTGCCAGCAGTTTCAACGGGGGGTCGGCCAATGAGCAGTACTTC
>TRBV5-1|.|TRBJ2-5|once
CASSSGNSLQETQYF
TGCGCCAGCAGCTCCGGAAACAGCCTCCAAGAGACCCAGTACTTC
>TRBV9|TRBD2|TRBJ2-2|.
CASSLTSVFTGELFF
TGTGCCAGCAGCCTAACTAGCGTGTTCACCGGGGAGCTGTTTTTT
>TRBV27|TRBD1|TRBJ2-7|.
CASSQDRGAYEQYF
TGTGCCAGCAGTCAGGACAGGGGGGCCTACGAGCAGTACTTC
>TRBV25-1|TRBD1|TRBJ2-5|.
CASSRFTGGAGSETQYF
TGTGCCAGCAGTAGATTTACAGGGGGCGCCGGGTCGGAGACCCAGTACTTC
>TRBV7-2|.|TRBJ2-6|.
CASSLDLSSGANVLNF
TGTGCCAGCAGCTTAGACCTCTCCTCTGGGGCCAACGTCCTGAATTTC